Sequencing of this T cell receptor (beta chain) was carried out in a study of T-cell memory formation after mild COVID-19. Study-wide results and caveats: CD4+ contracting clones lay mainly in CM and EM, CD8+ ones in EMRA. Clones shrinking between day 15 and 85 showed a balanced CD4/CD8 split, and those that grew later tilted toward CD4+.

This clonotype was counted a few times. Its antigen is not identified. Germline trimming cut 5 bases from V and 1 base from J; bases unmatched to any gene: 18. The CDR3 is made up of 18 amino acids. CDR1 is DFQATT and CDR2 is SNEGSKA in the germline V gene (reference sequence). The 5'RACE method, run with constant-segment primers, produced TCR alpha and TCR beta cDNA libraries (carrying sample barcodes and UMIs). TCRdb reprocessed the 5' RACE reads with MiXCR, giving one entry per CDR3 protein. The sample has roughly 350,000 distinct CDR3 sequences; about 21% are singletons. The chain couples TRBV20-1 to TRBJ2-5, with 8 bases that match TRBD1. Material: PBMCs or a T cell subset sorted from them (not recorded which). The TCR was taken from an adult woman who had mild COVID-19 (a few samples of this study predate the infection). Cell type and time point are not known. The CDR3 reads CSASGGPGQGSLQETQYF. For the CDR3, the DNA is TGCAGTGCTTCAGGGGGACCAGGACAGGGATCCCTCCAAGAGACCCAGTACTTC.